One and the same sample provided the 32 T cell receptor beta chains below, sequenced in a study of T cell responses to AZD1222 COVID-19 vaccine. Clones were sequenced by immunoSEQ multiplex PCR, and TCRdb holds only the in-frame ones, with some missing. The sample includes tens of thousands of clones, almost 90% of them seen just once. The source was peripheral blood, collected on day 0 of AZD1222 vaccination. These receptors came from an adult in good health.

The chain is built from TRBV4-1 and TRBJ2-1, with D possibly being TRBD1 or TRBD2 (5 bases each). Germline loops: CDR1 MGHRA, CDR2 YSYEKL. Trimming took off 3 bases at V and 6 bases at J, with 18 bases between the two ends. CDR3 length: 16 residues. The CDR3 DNA sequence: TGCGCCAGCAGCCAGGTTAGGAGTGGGGCGGGCAATGAGCAGTTCTTC. As protein: CASSQVRSGAGNEQFF.

The genes are TRBV19 and TRBJ1-1; D is undetermined. In germline, CDR1 is LNHDA, CDR2 SQIVND (reference sequence). This CDR3 spans 9 amino acids. V lost 7 bases to trimming and J lost 9 bases, with 6 bases between them. The CDR3 spells CASKRKAFF. The DNA of the CDR3 is TGTGCCAGTAAGAGGAAAGCTTTCTTT.

V gene TRBV5-1 combines with J gene TRBJ2-3; 7 bases map to TRBD2. The CDR3 has 14 amino acids. J was trimmed by 4 bases and V by 7 bases; bases with no gene match: 9. Germline V gives CDR1 SGHRS, CDR2 YFSETQ. The CDR3 bases are TGCGCCAGCCGGATAGACGGGAGGTCAGATACGCAGTATTTT. Translation gives CASRIDGRSDTQYF.

This rearrangement joins TRBV5-1 to TRBJ2-7, with 7 positions matching TRBD1. Germline V gives CDR1 SGHRS, CDR2 YFSETQ. This CDR3 comprises 15 residues. The junction had 7 bases not matched to a gene; V was cut back by 4 bases and J by 0 bases. The CDR3 here is CASSPGQRYSYEQYF. CDR3 DNA sequence: TGCGCCAGCAGCCCGGGACAGAGATACTCCTACGAGCAGTACTTC.

This sequence joins TRBV25-1 and TRBJ2-1; D is possibly TRBD1 (6 bases). CDR3 length: 14 residues. V gave up 1 base and J gave up 6 bases, with 10 bases separating them. Germline V lookup: CDR1 MGHDK, CDR2 SYGVNS. In DNA form, the CDR3 reads TGTGCCAGCAGTGAATTAGGCAGGGGCAATGAGCAGTTCTTC. Its protein product is CASSELGRGNEQFF.

The chain employs TRBV7-2 and TRBJ1-5, with a tentative D call TRBD1 (6 bases). Per the germline V gene, CDR1 is SGHTA and CDR2 is FQGNSA. The CDR3 runs 15 residues. Trimming stripped 1 base from V and 3 bases from J, with 10 bases between. The CDR3 loop reads CASSLGQGFNQPQHF. CDR3 DNA sequence: TGTGCCAGCAGCTTAGGGCAGGGGTTCAATCAGCCCCAGCATTTT.

This rearrangement joins TRBV7-6 to TRBJ1-5, with D possibly being TRBD1 (5 bases). Trimming removed 3 bases from V and 5 bases from J, with 23 bases in between. The CDR3 has 18 residues. Per the germline V gene, CDR1 is SGHVS and CDR2 is FNYEAQ. CDR3 residues: CASSLGPLTGKLDQPQHF. The CDR3, as DNA: TGTGCCAGCAGCTTGGGTCCGCTAACAGGAAAACTTGATCAGCCCCAGCATTTT.

The chain employs TRBV10-1 and TRBJ1-2; D is uncertain. Germline lookup yields CDR1 WNHNN and CDR2 SYGVQD (reference sequence). Trimming removed 6 bases at V and 3 bases at J, with 8 bases between. This CDR3 contains 12 residues. CDR3 coding DNA: TGCGCCAGCAGGGTTCCATACTATGGCTACACCTTC. As protein: CASRVPYYGYTF.

The chain has TRBV2 and TRBJ2-1; D is tentatively TRBD1 or TRBD2 (5 bases each). The CDR3 contains 17 residues. Germline CDR1 is SNHLY and CDR2 is FYNNEI. Trimming cost V 2 bases and J 8 bases, with 22 bases left between them. The CDR3 DNA is TGTGCCAGCAGTGAATTGGGGGAGAGCAGAAGGGTGGATGAGCAGTTCTTC. Translating it yields CASSELGESRRVDEQFF.

The chain combines TRBV25-1 with TRBJ1-6; no reliable D call. The V gene's germline CDR1 is MGHDK and CDR2 SYGVNS. The CDR3 is 13 residues long. The V and J ends lost 1 base and 10 bases respectively, with 8 bases between them. The CDR3 region is CASSESGGSPLHF. The CDR3 coding sequence is TGTGCCAGCAGTGAATCGGGAGGGTCACCCCTCCACTTT.

The chain recombines TRBV5-8 with TRBJ1-1; 9 bases align to TRBD1. Per the germline V gene, CDR1 is SGHTS and CDR2 is YDEGEE. Germline trimming cut 4 bases from V and 1 base from J; bases unmatched to any gene: 5. There are 15 residues in the CDR3. CDR3 nucleotides: TGTGCCAGCAGCCCCTCGGGACAGGGGAACACTGAAGCTTTCTTT. It codes for CASSPSGQGNTEAFF.

This clone came up once. The chain links TRBV6-4 to TRBJ2-1; 7 bases align to TRBD2. CDR1 MRHNA and CDR2 SNTAGT come from the germline V gene. With 4 bases clipped from V and 10 bases from J, the junction kept 13 bases outside the gene matches. The CDR3 has 15 amino acids. The CDR3 here is CASSVTSVGKNEQFF. As DNA, the CDR3 is TGTGCCAGCAGTGTAACTAGCGTAGGTAAAAACGAGCAGTTCTTC.

V is TRBV13 and J is TRBJ2-1; TRBD1 agrees at 7 bases. The ends lost 7 bases at V and 9 bases at J; junction bases unmatched: 9. This CDR3 is 13 amino acids long. The V gene's germline CDR1 is PRHDT and CDR2 FYEKMQ (reference sequence). CDR3 residues: CASTQGRGLEQFF. The CDR3 region has the DNA TGTGCCAGCACCCAGGGTAGGGGGCTTGAGCAGTTCTTC.

The chain has TRBV14 and TRBJ2-1; D remains ambiguous. Germline CDR1 reads SGHDN; CDR2 reads FVKESK. V was pared by 0 bases and J by 7 bases, with 10 bases between. This CDR3 is 14 amino acids long. The CDR3, as DNA: TGTGCCAGCAGCCAAGAGCTCCGCGGTAATGAGCAGTTCTTC. Amino acid sequence: CASSQELRGNEQFF.

The rearrangement joins TRBV7-9 to TRBJ2-1, with 14 bases fitting TRBD2. The CDR3 sequence is 17 residues long. The ends lost 5 bases at V and 8 bases at J; junction bases unmatched: 11. Per germline, CDR1 SEHNR and CDR2 FQNEAQ (reference sequence). Here the CDR3 reads CASSPGGGTSGSYEQFF. CDR3 sequence (DNA): TGTGCCAGCAGCCCAGGAGGGGGGACTAGCGGGAGTTATGAGCAGTTCTTC.

The genes are TRBV19 and TRBJ2-2; D not resolved. This CDR3 has 14 amino acids. Trimming took off 3 bases at V and 5 bases at J, with 10 bases between the two ends. The germline gives CDR1 LNHDA, CDR2 SQIVND (reference sequence). In DNA form, the CDR3 reads TGTGCCAGTAGTATTTCAGCTCCTACCGGGGAGCTGTTTTTT. Translation: CASSISAPTGELFF.

The rearrangement uses TRBV4-1 and TRBJ2-3; TRBD1 matches at 7 bases. CDR1 is MGHRA, CDR2 YSYEKL, per germline. J lost 2 bases, V lost 0 bases, and 20 bases had no gene match. The CDR3 has 21 residues. The CDR3 loop reads CASSQDPRGTVGKWTTDTQYF. CDR3 nucleotide sequence: TGCGCCAGCAGCCAAGATCCTCGAGGGACAGTGGGAAAGTGGACCACAGATACGCAGTATTTT.

The chain employs TRBV4-1 and TRBJ1-2; 7 nucleotides match TRBD1. Germline CDR1 and CDR2: MGHRA and YSYEKL. The CDR3 runs 15 residues. The ends lost 4 bases at V and 0 bases at J; junction bases unmatched: 5. CDR3 sequence: CASSRGDSTNYGYTF. In DNA, the CDR3 is TGCGCCAGCAGCCGGGGGGACAGCACTAACTATGGCTACACCTTC.

As DNA, the CDR3 is TGTGCCAGCAGCACCACCTCCCTCGGGAGGGAGCAGTACTTC. Translation gives CASSTTSLGREQYF. V usage is TRBV11-2 and J usage is TRBJ2-7; 7 positions match TRBD2. CDR1 and CDR2 from the germline V gene are SGHAT and FQNNGV. There are 14 residues in the CDR3. Losses at the gene ends were 5 bases for V and 7 bases for J; bases not matched to a gene: 11.

The CDR3 sequence: CASSPQKMNTEAFF. CDR3 bases: TGTGCCAGCTCACCACAGAAAATGAACACTGAAGCTTTCTTT. The gene calls are TRBV18 and TRBJ1-1; no definite D call. This CDR3 is built from 14 residues. Germline CDR1 and CDR2: KGHSH and LQKENI. V lost 1 base, J lost 0 bases, and 6 bases lay in between. The full variable domain, in which reference TRBV18 and TRBJ1-1 provide the parts outside the CDR3, is NAGVMQNPRHLVRRRGQEARLRCSPMKGHSHVYWYRQLPEEGLKFMVYLQKENIIDESGMPKERFSAEFPKEGPSILRIQQVVRGDSAAYFCASSPQKMNTEAFFGQGTRLTVV.

This chain links TRBV2 with TRBJ1-2; D perhaps matches TRBD1 (6 bases). Germline lookup yields CDR1 SNHLY and CDR2 FYNNEI. The CDR3 covers 12 residues. V lost 8 bases and J 8 bases, leaving 15 bases between the germline ends. Here the CDR3 DNA reads TGTGCCAGCCGGACAGCCGGGGGAGGCTACACCTTC. Translation: CASRTAGGGYTF.

V and J are TRBV9 and TRBJ1-5; D is ambiguous. V shed 4 bases and J shed 6 bases, with 14 bases lying between them. This CDR3 is built from 14 residues. Per germline, CDR1 SGDLS and CDR2 YYNGEE. In DNA form, the CDR3 reads TGTGCCAGCAGCCCTCTCCTACCCCCTCAGCCCCAGCATTTT. Amino acid sequence: CASSPLLPPQPQHF.

This chain links TRBV19 with TRBJ1-4, with D possibly matching TRBD1 (6 bases). Trimming took off 1 base at V and 3 bases at J, with 15 bases between the two ends. The CDR3 has 17 amino acids. Germline V gene lookup returns CDR1 LNHDA and CDR2 SQIVND (reference sequence). The CDR3: CASSIAPYRDPNEKLFF. The CDR3 nucleotides read TGTGCCAGTAGTATAGCGCCCTACAGGGATCCTAATGAAAAACTGTTTTTT.

The chain has TRBV4-1 and TRBJ2-1; D is ambiguous. Germline assignment: CDR1 MGHRA and CDR2 YSYEKL. This CDR3 contains 13 residues. Deletions cut 2 bases from V and 6 bases from J, with 8 bases between. CDR3 sequence (DNA): TGCGCCAGCAGCCAACTTAAAAGCAATGAGCAGTTCTTC. Translating gives CASSQLKSNEQFF.

The chain combines TRBV5-1 with TRBJ1-6, with D maybe TRBD1 (6 bases). Trimming left V 6 bases short and J 9 bases short, with 13 bases between. CDR3 size: 13 residues. Germline V gene data show CDR1 as SGHRS and CDR2 as YFSETQ. CDR3 protein: CASKRDTLSPLHF. As DNA, the CDR3 is TGCGCCAGCAAGAGGGACACCCTTTCACCCCTCCACTTT.

The V gene is TRBV3-1 (or the pseudogene TRBV3-2), the J gene TRBJ2-2; maybe TRBD1 (6 bases). The V end was cut by 8 bases, the J end by 6 bases, with 10 bases between. CDR1 and CDR2 from the germline V gene are LGHDT and YNNKEL (reference sequence). This CDR3 region has 12 residues. The CDR3 protein is CASRGQPGELFF. The CDR3 nucleotides read TGTGCCAGCCGGGGACAACCCGGGGAGCTGTTTTTT.

This clone appeared once. This rearrangement joins TRBV18 to TRBJ2-6; 8 positions match TRBD1. The CDR3 has 17 amino acids. The trim removed 10 bases at V and 4 bases at J, leaving 15 bases unmatched. Germline-derived CDR1 and CDR2 are KGHSH and LQKENI. CDR3 sequence: CATPEGTGGTGANVLTF. CDR3 DNA: TGTGCCACCCCAGAGGGAACAGGGGGGACAGGGGCCAACGTCCTGACTTTC.

The CDR3 spells CASSPRRGTITGELFF. The CDR3 region has the DNA TGTGCCAGCAGCCCCAGGCGCGGGACCATCACCGGGGAGCTGTTTTTT. V gene TRBV7-6 combines with J gene TRBJ2-2, with D tentatively TRBD2 (6 bases). CDR1 is SGHVS and CDR2 is FNYEAQ in the germline V gene. Deletions cut 5 bases from V and 4 bases from J, with 17 bases between. The CDR3 sequence is 16 residues long.

The chain has TRBV9 and TRBJ2-3; no clear D gene. V was cut by 0 bases and J by 2 bases, with 10 bases left in between. This CDR3 region has 15 residues. Germline CDR1 is SGDLS and CDR2 is YYNGEE. The CDR3 bases are TGTGCCAGCAGCGTAGATGGACCTTACACAGATACGCAGTATTTT. This codes for CASSVDGPYTDTQYF.

This rearrangement joins TRBV6-1 to TRBJ2-3; 10 nucleotides line up with TRBD2. This CDR3 has 18 amino acids. Germline-derived CDR1 and CDR2 are MNHNS and SASEGT. V shed 2 bases, J shed 1 base, and the junction held 9 bases outside the gene matches. CDR3 residues: CASSERVAGGSGTDTQYF. The DNA of the CDR3 is TGTGCCAGCAGTGAAAGGGTAGCGGGAGGAAGTGGCACAGATACGCAGTATTTT.

The chain links TRBV30 to TRBJ1-3, with TRBD1 as a possible D gene (6 bases). This CDR3 is 16 amino acids long. Trimming stripped 2 bases from V and 0 bases from J, with 14 bases between. CDR1 and CDR2 from the germline V gene are GTSNPN and SVGIG (reference sequence). CDR3 sequence reads: CAWSRINRDSGNTIYF. In nucleotides, the CDR3 is TGTGCCTGGAGTAGGATTAACAGGGACTCTGGAAACACCATATATTTT.

This sequence joins TRBV5-8 and TRBJ1-6; a weak D match, TRBD1 (6 bases). V gave up 3 bases and J gave up 14 bases, with 12 bases separating them. This CDR3 has 12 amino acids. The V gene's germline CDR1 is SGHTS and CDR2 YDEGEE. This CDR3 reads CASSWGRRTLHF. CDR3 in DNA: TGTGCCAGCAGCTGGGGGCGTCGGACCCTCCACTTT.